This TCR beta chain derives from a study of T cell repertoires in cytomegalovirus infection. Overall study context: An indication of both CMV infection and matching HLA type came from public TCR beta signatures.

This CDR3 has 15 amino acids. CDR1 and CDR2 (germline): SGHTA, FQGNSA. Trimming cost V 6 bases and J 5 bases; bases outside gene matches: 6. General study results and limits: Cumulative frequency (of public TCR beta family members) identified carriers of CMV plus the relevant HLA. Ex vivo, HLA-C-restricted CMV-specific TCR beta clonotypes prevailed over the rest of the response.

This clonotype was observed many times. Its target is not known. TCRdb fed the reads into MiXCR, producing one record per CDR3 protein. Found here are 250,000 or so distinct CDR3 sequences, approximately 8.3% of them singletons; the top ten hold around 15%. This TCR derives from a human donor in good health (CMV status not recorded). Some clones in this sample may be carry-over from other donors' samples. The V gene is TRBV7-2, the J gene TRBJ2-7; 14 positions agree with TRBD2. The sample consisted of PBMCs. CDR3 sequence: CASRKGLAGDNEQYF. The CDR3, as DNA: TGTGCCAGCAGGAAGGGACTAGCGGGAGACAACGAGCAGTACTTC.